This TCR beta chain derives from a study of regulatory T cells in long-lasting Graves disease. Whole-study results and caveats: Graves' patients with persistent disease showed TCR diversity lower than patients newly diagnosed. Persistent cases favored TRBV28, TRBJ1-2 and TRBJ2-5.

According to the study, TCR beta libraries were built with iRepertoire HTBI primers and CDR3-region Arm-PCR. TCRdb fed the multiplex PCR reads into MiXCR, producing one record per CDR3 protein. The data contain 600,000 to 650,000 distinct CDR3 sequences, around 15% of them singletons. Time point reported: newly diagnosed GD, antithyroid drugs for less than 3 months. The TCR library was made from RNA that had been extracted from PBMCs in TRIzol. This clonotype was counted between two and nine times. No antigen is known for it. The CDR3 is made up of 14 amino acids. Germline trimming cut 8 bases from V and 3 bases from J; bases unmatched to any gene: 7. Germline V gene data show CDR1 as ENHRY and CDR2 as SYGVKD. These data were likewise used in another study, on T cells in Graves' hyperthyroidism and ophthalmopathy. From that second work: Graves' hyperthyroidism was deemed stable given no ophthalmopathy progression within 18 months. Diagnoses were established using clinical symptoms, serum thyroxine and TRAb, thyroid ultrasound and orbital computed tomography.

The sample was peripheral blood mononuclear cells (PBMCs), taken at new diagnosis, from a patient treated with antithyroid drugs. V is TRBV10-3 and J is TRBJ2-4; 7 bases line up with TRBD1. The source of this sequence is a woman aged 30 to 39 with Graves disease. The CDR3 loop is CAIGDRESKNIQYF. In nucleotides, the CDR3 is TGTGCCATCGGCGACAGGGAAAGCAAAAACATTCAGTACTTC.